Each of the 19 T cell receptor beta chains below was sequenced from the same sample in a study of T cell changes during pregnancy in multiple sclerosis. Repertoires were generated with immunoSEQ multiplex PCR, while TCRdb's copy carries only in-frame clones and drops some. The table has about 67,000 clones, more than 90% seen once. The sample consisted of peripheral blood, taken in the first trimester of pregnancy. The receptors were gathered from a female donor with multiple sclerosis, enrolled in a pregnancy study.

This chain uses TRBV5-1 with TRBJ2-5; 11 bases line up with TRBD2. The CDR3 loop spans 17 amino acids. The germline gives CDR1 SGHRS, CDR2 YFSETQ. V was clipped by 4 bases and J by 1 base; unmatched bases: 9. The CDR3 spells CASSPFSTSGGQETQYF. The DNA of the CDR3 is TGCGCCAGCAGCCCGTTTTCTACTAGCGGGGGCCAAGAGACCCAGTACTTC.

This clone was observed a handful of times. The V gene is TRBV18, the J gene TRBJ1-2; perhaps TRBD1 as D (5 bases). CDR1 is KGHSH, CDR2 LQKENI, per germline. The ends were cut back, 3 bases at V and 6 bases at J, with 14 bases in the middle. CDR3 length: 14 residues. CDR3 sequence: CASSPSSTVNGYTF. CDR3 nucleotides: TGTGCCAGCTCACCTAGCTCGACAGTGAATGGCTACACCTTC.

The J gene is TRBJ2-7, the V gene TRBV11-2; 7 positions match TRBD1. V was clipped by 2 bases and J by 3 bases; unmatched bases: 1. This CDR3 has 13 residues. CDR1 is SGHAT, CDR2 FQNNGV, per germline. The CDR3 protein is CASSLHRGYEQYF. CDR3 DNA: TGTGCCAGCAGCTTACACAGGGGCTACGAGCAGTACTTC.

This clone was seen only once. This rearrangement joins TRBV7-8 to TRBJ2-7; a weak D match, TRBD1 (6 bases). The germline V gene has CDR1 SGHVS and CDR2 FQNEAQ. Trimming took off 4 bases at V and 5 bases at J, with 18 bases between the two ends. CDR3 length: 15 amino acids. The CDR3 region is CASSSPGHKSHEQYF. CDR3 DNA: TGTGCCAGCAGCTCACCGGGACATAAGAGCCACGAGCAGTACTTC.

The chain has TRBV27 and TRBJ2-3; no definite D call. The V and J ends lost 4 bases and 3 bases respectively, with 8 bases between them. The CDR3 length is 13 residues. Germline CDR1 and CDR2: MNHEY and SMNVEV (reference sequence). CDR3 residues: CASSWQVTDTQYF. CDR3 in DNA: TGTGCCAGCAGTTGGCAGGTAACAGATACGCAGTATTTT.

CDR3 nucleotides: TGTGCCAGCAGTTTATTTGGGGGCGCGGTAGACGAGCAGTACTTC. Translating it yields CASSLFGGAVDEQYF. This chain connects TRBV28 to TRBJ2-7; D might be TRBD1 (6 bases). The CDR3 runs to 15 residues. V was clipped by 1 base and J by 5 bases, with 15 bases between them. The germline gives CDR1 MDHEN, CDR2 SYDVKM. Complete variable domain (other parts from reference TRBV28 and TRBJ2-7): DVKVTQSSRYLVKRTGEKVFLECVQDMDHENMFWYRQDPGLGLRLIYFSYDVKMKEKGDIPEGYSVSREKKERFSLILESASTNQTSMYLCASSLFGGAVDEQYFGPGTRLTVT.

This chain connects TRBV30 to TRBJ2-5; the match to TRBD1 covers 9 bases. V was clipped by 4 bases and J by 5 bases; unmatched bases: 8. The length of the CDR3 is 14 residues. The germline gives CDR1 GTSNPN, CDR2 SVGIG (reference sequence). DNA for the CDR3: TGTGCCTGGAAGCGGGACAGGGCGTCTGAGACCCAGTACTTC. Protein: CAWKRDRASETQYF. Filled out from reference TRBV30 and TRBJ2-5, the complete variable domain reads SQTIHQWPATLVQPVGSPLSLECTVEGTSNPNLYWYRQAAGRGLQLLFYSVGIGQISSEVPQNLSASRPQDRQFILSSKKLLLSDSGFYLCAWKRDRASETQYFGPGTRLLVL.

The chain recombines TRBV7-7 with TRBJ2-5; D possibly corresponds to TRBD2 (7 bases). In germline, CDR1 is SSHAT, CDR2 FNYEAQ (reference sequence). The CDR3 contains 14 residues. Trimming took 5 bases from V and 5 from J, leaving 15 bases between them. The CDR3 reads CASSQGGALETQYF. The CDR3 DNA sequence: TGTGCCAGCAGCCAAGGGGGGGCCCTGGAGACCCAGTACTTC.

The chain employs TRBV5-1 and TRBJ2-1; 7 bases are shared with TRBD2. Germline CDR1 and CDR2: SGHRS and YFSETQ. V shed 3 bases, J shed 0 bases, and the junction held 3 bases outside the gene matches. The CDR3 runs 15 residues. CDR3 DNA sequence: TGCGCCAGCAGCTGGGGCGGGAGCTCCTACAATGAGCAGTTCTTC. Amino acids: CASSWGGSSYNEQFF.

The V call is TRBV18, the J call TRBJ1-2; TRBD1 aligns across 8 bases. The CDR3 has 17 amino acids. The germline CDR1 and CDR2 sequences are KGHSH and LQKENI. Germline trimming cut 2 bases from V and 3 bases from J; bases unmatched to any gene: 11. The CDR3 protein is CASSPALPGQVHYGYTF. CDR3 nucleotide sequence: TGTGCCAGCTCACCAGCCCTCCCGGGACAGGTTCACTATGGCTACACCTTC.

In DNA, the CDR3 is TGTGCCAGCAGTGAACAGTCCTATGGCTACACCTTC. Its protein product is CASSEQSYGYTF. This chain links TRBV2 with TRBJ1-2, with no clear D. Trimming shortened V by 2 bases and J by 4 bases, and 5 bases separated the two germline ends. CDR3 length equals 12 residues. Germline V gene lookup returns CDR1 SNHLY and CDR2 FYNNEI. Complete variable domain (other parts from reference TRBV2 and TRBJ1-2): EPEVTQTPSHQVTQMGQEVILRCVPISNHLYFYWYRQILGQKVEFLVSFYNNEISEKSEIFDDQFSVERPDGSNFTLKIRSTKLEDSAMYFCASSEQSYGYTFGSGTRLTVV.

The J gene is TRBJ2-3, the V gene TRBV4-1; no clear D gene. This CDR3 is built from 18 residues. Trimming pared 3 bases from V and 1 base from J, leaving 20 bases between. Germline loops: CDR1 MGHRA, CDR2 YSYEKL. CDR3 nucleotides: TGCGCCAGCAGCCAGGAGAGAGAACTTTCCGTAGGCACAGATACGCAGTATTTT. Residues: CASSQERELSVGTDTQYF.

The chain links TRBV18 to TRBJ1-2; 8 nucleotides align to TRBD1. CDR1 and CDR2 from the germline V gene are KGHSH and LQKENI. CDR3 length equals 16 residues. The trim removed 5 bases at V and 8 bases at J, leaving 16 bases unmatched. DNA of the CDR3: TGTGCCAGCTCAGTAGGGACAGGTGGAGATCGAGGAGGCTACACCTTC. This translates into CASSVGTGGDRGGYTF. The full variable domain, rest sourced from reference TRBV18 and TRBJ1-2, is NAGVMQNPRHLVRRRGQEARLRCSPMKGHSHVYWYRQLPEEGLKFMVYLQKENIIDESGMPKERFSAEFPKEGPSILRIQQVVRGDSAAYFCASSVGTGGDRGGYTFGSGTRLTVV.

This chain uses TRBV5-1 with TRBJ1-2; 8 bases fit TRBD1. V was clipped by 3 bases and J by 1 base; unmatched bases: 2. CDR3 size: 14 residues. The germline V gene encodes CDR1 SGHRS and CDR2 YFSETQ. The CDR3 here is CASSSTGGNYGYTF. CDR3 bases: TGCGCCAGCAGCTCTACAGGGGGTAACTATGGCTACACCTTC.

This clone was observed a handful of times. This chain joins TRBV4-1 and TRBJ1-1, with D hard to call. The germline V gene has CDR1 MGHRA and CDR2 YSYEKL. V gave up 0 bases and J gave up 1 base, with 3 bases separating them. The CDR3 has 13 residues. CDR3 sequence (DNA): TGCGCCAGCAGCCAAGAGCGGAACACTGAAGCTTTCTTT. It is translated as CASSQERNTEAFF.

The chain employs TRBV9 and TRBJ1-1, with no clear D. The CDR3 has 16 amino acids. The germline gives CDR1 SGDLS, CDR2 YYNGEE. The V end lost 0 bases, the J end lost 0 bases, and 12 bases lay between the germline ends. The CDR3 protein is CASSVGGGRLNTEAFF. CDR3 DNA: TGTGCCAGCAGCGTAGGAGGAGGACGTTTGAACACTGAAGCTTTCTTT.

The chain recombines TRBV5-1 with TRBJ1-2; maybe TRBD1 (5 bases). CDR1 and CDR2 (germline): SGHRS, YFSETQ. With 1 base removed from V and 4 bases from J, the gap between germline ends came to 14 bases. The CDR3 runs 15 residues. The CDR3 loop reads CASSLMSQGPYGYTF. The CDR3 bases are TGCGCCAGCAGCTTGATGAGTCAGGGCCCCTATGGCTACACCTTC.

There are a few counts of this clone. The chain uses TRBV6-8 and TRBJ1-2; D gene unclear. The CDR3 sequence is 16 residues long. Trimming removed 2 bases at V and 7 bases at J, with 20 bases between. Germline assignment: CDR1 MNHGY and CDR2 SAAAGT. Written as DNA, the CDR3 is TGTGCCAGCAGTTACACTATGCAGCAAGGCCTATCTGGCTACACCTTC. This gives the protein CASSYTMQQGLSGYTF.

The rearrangement links TRBV2 to TRBJ2-2, with D unclear. Trimming cost V 7 bases and J 0 bases, with 12 bases left between them. The CDR3 contains 15 residues. Germline V gene data show CDR1 as SNHLY and CDR2 as FYNNEI. CDR3 DNA: TGTGCCAGCAAGAGTGAGCGAACGAACACCGGGGAGCTGTTTTTT. As protein: CASKSERTNTGELFF.